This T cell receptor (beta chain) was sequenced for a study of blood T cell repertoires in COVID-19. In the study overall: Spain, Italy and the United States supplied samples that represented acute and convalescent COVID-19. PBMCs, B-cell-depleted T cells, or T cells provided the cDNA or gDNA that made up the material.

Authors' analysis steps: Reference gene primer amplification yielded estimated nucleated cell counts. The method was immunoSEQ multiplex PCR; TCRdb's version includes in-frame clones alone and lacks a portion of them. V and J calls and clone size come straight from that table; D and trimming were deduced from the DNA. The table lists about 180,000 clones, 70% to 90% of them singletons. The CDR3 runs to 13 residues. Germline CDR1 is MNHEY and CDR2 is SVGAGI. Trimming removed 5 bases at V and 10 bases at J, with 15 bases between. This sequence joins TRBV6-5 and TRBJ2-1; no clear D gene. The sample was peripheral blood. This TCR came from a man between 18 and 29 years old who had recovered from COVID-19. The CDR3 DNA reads TGTGCCAGCAGTCCCCGCGTGATAGCCGAGCAGTTCTTC. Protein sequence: CASSPRVIAEQFF.